This paragraph reports one T cell receptor beta chain. Its antigen remains unidentified. The data were taken from a study of cytomegalovirus exposure and HLA in healthy donors. Findings of the study overall: Researchers left out some V segments, among them TRBV6-2 and TRBV6-3, as indistinguishable. Presence/absence analyses rested on an assumption that sequencing depth was roughly uniform across donors.

V lost 6 bases and J 1 base, leaving 10 bases between the germline ends. The germline gives CDR1 SNHLY, CDR2 FYNNEI. The CDR3 has 14 amino acids. A multiplex PCR was run with 60 Vbeta primers and 13 Jbeta primers. Sequencing was performed with immunoSEQ multiplex PCR; in TCRdb, only in-frame clones are kept and a portion is missing. The sample comprises some 200,000 clones, 81% of which are singletons, and around 4% rests with the top ten. The chain has TRBV2 and TRBJ1-5; D is undetermined. What was sequenced was PBMCs. The sequence came from a man aged 50 or older in good health and CMV-seronegative. The CDR3 is CASRGDTSNQPQHF. CDR3 coding DNA: TGTGCCAGCAGGGGCGACACGAGCAATCAGCCCCAGCATTTT. Full variable domain (remainder filled in from reference TRBV2 and TRBJ1-5): EPEVTQTPSHQVTQMGQEVILRCVPISNHLYFYWYRQILGQKVEFLVSFYNNEISEKSEIFDDQFSVERPDGSNFTLKIRSTKLEDSAMYFCASRGDTSNQPQHFGDGTRLSIL.